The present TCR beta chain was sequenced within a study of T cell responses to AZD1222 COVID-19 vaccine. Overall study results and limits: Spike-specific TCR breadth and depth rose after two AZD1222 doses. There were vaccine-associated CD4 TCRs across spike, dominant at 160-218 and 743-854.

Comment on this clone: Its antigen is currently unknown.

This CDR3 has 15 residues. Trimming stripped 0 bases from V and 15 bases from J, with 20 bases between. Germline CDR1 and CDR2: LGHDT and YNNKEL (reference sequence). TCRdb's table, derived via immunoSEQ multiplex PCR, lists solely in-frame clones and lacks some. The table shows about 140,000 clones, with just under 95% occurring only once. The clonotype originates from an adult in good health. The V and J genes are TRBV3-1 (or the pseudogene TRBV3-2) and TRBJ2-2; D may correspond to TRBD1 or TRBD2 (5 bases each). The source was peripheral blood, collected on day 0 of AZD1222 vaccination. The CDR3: CASSQEFVIGTAMFF. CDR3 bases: TGTGCCAGCAGCCAAGAATTTGTGATTGGGACCGCGATGTTTTTT.